The subject of this entry is one T cell receptor beta chain. A J-beta primer mix and a sample-barcoded 5' primer were used in a second PCR of roughly 7 to 12 cycles. TCRdb re-analysed the 5' RACE reads in MiXCR, keeping a single row per CDR3 protein. Here the sample spans 910,000 or so distinct CDR3 sequences, 45% to 60% being singletons. The sample is drawn from a study of blood T cells in healthy people across ages. Trimming pared 4 bases from V and 9 bases from J, leaving 10 bases between. In germline, CDR1 is SGHAT, CDR2 FQNNGV. CDR3 size: 12 residues. Input material: blood. This chain uses TRBV11-2 with TRBJ2-1, with a weak D call TRBD1 (5 bases). The TCR sequence derives from a woman aged 60-75 years in good health. The CDR3 DNA reads as TGTGCCAGCAGCTCCTCAGGGTTTGAGCAGTTCTTC. Translating gives CASSSSGFEQFF.